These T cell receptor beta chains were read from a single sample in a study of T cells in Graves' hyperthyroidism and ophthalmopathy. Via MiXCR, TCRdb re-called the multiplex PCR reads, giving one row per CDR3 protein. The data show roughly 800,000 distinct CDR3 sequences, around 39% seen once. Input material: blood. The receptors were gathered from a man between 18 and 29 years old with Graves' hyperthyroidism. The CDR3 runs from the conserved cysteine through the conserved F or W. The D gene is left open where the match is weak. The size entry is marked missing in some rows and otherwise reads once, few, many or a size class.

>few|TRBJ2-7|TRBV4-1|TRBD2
CASSQDNSGLGIEQYF
TGCGCCAGCAGCCAAGATAACTCGGGACTAGGAATCGAGCAGTACTTC
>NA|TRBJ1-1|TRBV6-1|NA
CASSERGARGPTEAFF
TGTGCCAGCAGTGAACGTGGGGCTAGGGGACCCACTGAAGCTTTCTTT
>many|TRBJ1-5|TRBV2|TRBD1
CASSGFRDSYQPQHF
TGTGCCAGCAGTGGATTCCGGGACAGCTATCAGCCCCAGCATTTT
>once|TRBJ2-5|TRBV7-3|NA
CASSHKYGETQYF
TGTGCCAGCAGCCATAAATACGGGGAAACCCAGTACTTC
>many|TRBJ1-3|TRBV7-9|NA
CAIPSGNTIYF
TGTGCCATCCCCTCTGGAAACACCATATATTTT
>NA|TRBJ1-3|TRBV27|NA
CASSPDTYSGNTIYF
TGTGCCAGCAGTCCTGACACCTACTCTGGAAACACCATATATTTT
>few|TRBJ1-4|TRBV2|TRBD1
CASRTGNDEKLFF
TGTGCCAGCAGGACAGGGAACGATGAAAAACTGTTTTTT
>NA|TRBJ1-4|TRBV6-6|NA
CASTDNEKLFF
TGTGCCAGCACCGATAATGAAAAACTGTTTTTT
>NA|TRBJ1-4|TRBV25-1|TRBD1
CASSGQELHEKLFF
TGTGCCAGCTCGGGACAGGAGTTACATGAAAAACTGTTTTTT
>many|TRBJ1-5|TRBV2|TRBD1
CASSLQGNSNQPQHF
TGTGCCAGCAGTTTACAGGGGAATAGCAATCAGCCCCAGCATTTT
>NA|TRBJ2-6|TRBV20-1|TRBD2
CSARVPLAGDYVLTF
TGCAGTGCTAGAGTCCCACTAGCGGGGGACTACGTCCTGACTTTC
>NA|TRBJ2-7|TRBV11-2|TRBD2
CASSLLTSGSYYEQYF
TGTGCCAGCAGTTTATTGACTAGCGGCAGCTACTACGAGCAGTACTTC
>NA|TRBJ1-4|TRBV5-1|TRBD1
CASSRGQSGWEKLFF
TGCGCCAGCTCCCGGGGACAGTCGGGGTGGGAAAAACTGTTTTTT
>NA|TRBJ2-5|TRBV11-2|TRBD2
CASSSLAGGGLETQYF
TGTGCCAGCAGCTCCCTAGCGGGGGGGGGTTTGGAGACCCAGTACTTC
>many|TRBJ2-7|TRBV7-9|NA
CASSLGPSTYEQYF
TGTGCCAGCAGCTTAGGGCCGAGTACCTACGAGCAGTACTTC
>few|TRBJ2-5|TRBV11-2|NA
CASSLERPNKETQYF
TGTGCCAGCAGCTTGGAGCGTCCCAACAAAGAGACCCAGTACTTC
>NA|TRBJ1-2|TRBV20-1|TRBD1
CSARRQGINYTF
TGCAGTGCTCGAAGACAGGGGATTAACTACACCTTC
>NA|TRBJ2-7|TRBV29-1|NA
CSQGQGALEQYF
TGCAGCCAAGGGCAGGGTGCCCTCGAGCAGTACTTC
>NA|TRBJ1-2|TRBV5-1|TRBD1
CASSSGRTGYYGYTF
TGCGCCAGCAGCTCGGGGCGGACAGGCTACTATGGCTACACCTTC
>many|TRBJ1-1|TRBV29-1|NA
CSAPQEGGEAFF
TGCAGCGCCCCCCAGGAGGGTGGGGAAGCTTTCTTT